The 11 T cell receptor beta chains in this list originate from one sample, sequenced in a study of T cells expressing NK-cell markers. For each CDR3 protein, TCRdb gives one entry from its re-call of the 5' RACE reads, without DNA. This table lists a few hundred thousand distinct CDR3 sequences. The sample taken for sequencing was blood T cells: a sorted CD56 or NKG2C T cell subset, CD4+ or CD8+ T cells, or bulk PBMC T cells (not recorded which). These receptors all stem from a man between 18 and 29 years old in good health.

The rearrangement uses TRBV12-3 or TRBV12-4 and TRBJ2-7; absent DNA, TCRdb's TRBD2 call cannot be checked. The CDR3 is 14 residues long. The CDR3 here is CASTSRSGTYEQYF.

The chain has TRBV15 and TRBJ2-5; the D call of TRBD1 rests on TCRdb alone, since no DNA is present to check it. There are 14 residues in the CDR3. Germline V gene data show CDR1 as LNHNV and CDR2 as YYDKDF (reference sequence). The CDR3 here is CATSIRQGQETQYF.

The V gene is TRBV6-2 or TRBV6-3, the J gene TRBJ2-1; there is no DNA to check the TCRdb D call of TRBD2. Germline-derived CDR1 and CDR2 are MNHEY and SVGEGT. CDR3 size: 15 residues. CDR3 protein: CASSYSRESLSEQFF.

V and J are TRBV12-3 or TRBV12-4 and TRBJ2-7; TCRdb's assignment of TRBD2 cannot be checked, as there is no DNA. The CDR3 totals 15 residues. The chain's CDR3 is CASSPPPAGNHEQYF.

The J gene is TRBJ2-3, the V gene TRBV6-1; TCRdb's D call of TRBD1 is untestable without DNA. This CDR3 region has 17 residues. CDR1 and CDR2 (germline): MNHNS, SASEGT. CDR3 region: CASSTNRGGASADTQYF.

V and J are TRBV4-2 and TRBJ2-7. The CDR3 is 17 amino acids. CDR1 and CDR2 from the germline V gene are LGHNA and YNFKEQ. The chain's CDR3 is CASSQVTVQKSSYEQYF.

The chain combines TRBV6-1 with TRBJ1-3; there is no DNA to check the TCRdb D call of TRBD1. The CDR3 spans 15 residues. Germline V gene sequence: CDR1 MNHNS, CDR2 SASEGT. This CDR3 is CASSTGTLGGNTIYF.

V gene TRBV7-2 combines with J gene TRBJ2-1; without DNA, the TCRdb call of TRBD1 cannot be checked. Germline V CDR1 and CDR2: SGHTA, FQGNSA. The CDR3 loop spans 16 amino acids. Here the CDR3 reads CASSPADPRSYNEQFF.

This sequence joins TRBV12-3 or TRBV12-4 and TRBJ2-7; TCRdb names TRBD1, which stays unverified in the absence of DNA. The CDR3 loop spans 14 amino acids. This CDR3 is CASTLGQGVDEQYF.

V gene TRBV29-1 combines with J gene TRBJ2-2; the TCRdb D gene call, TRBD2, has no DNA to confirm it. CDR3 length: 15 residues. The germline CDR1 and CDR2 sequences are SQVTM and ANQGSEA. The CDR3 loop reads CSATDPASSTGELFF.

The CDR3 sequence is CASSSGGAKVVTNYGYTF. The V gene is TRBV5-1, the J gene TRBJ1-2; no DNA is available, so the TRBD1 call from TCRdb remains unchecked. CDR1 and CDR2 from the germline V gene are SGHRS and YFSETQ. The CDR3 runs 18 residues.